These 18 T cell receptor beta chains share one sample of origin, sequenced in a study of identical twins. TCRdb redid the calling of the 5' RACE reads with MiXCR, one entry per CDR3 protein. The sample includes around 690,000 distinct CDR3 sequences, around 21% seen only once; the top ten take 4.3%. This sample was shared with a second study, whose subject was T cells expressing NK-cell markers.

The sample comprised PBMCs. Receptors were obtained from a woman aged 18-29 years in good health.

This rearrangement joins TRBV20-1 to TRBJ2-7, with D perhaps matching TRBD2 (6 bases). There are 12 residues in the CDR3. V lost 6 bases, J lost 4 bases, and 13 bases lay in between. CDR1 is DFQATT, CDR2 SNEGSKA, per germline (reference sequence). CDR3 DNA: TGCAGTGCCACCGCCCGGGGGTACGAGCAGTACTTC. Its translation: CSATARGYEQYF.

This chain joins TRBV6-2 or TRBV6-3 and TRBJ1-5, with D perhaps matching TRBD1 (5 bases). Germline V gene sequence: CDR1 MNHEY, CDR2 SVGEGT. The CDR3 runs 14 residues. V shed 10 bases and J shed 0 bases, with 13 bases lying between them. CDR3 amino acids: CATYRQYSNQPQHF. The CDR3 DNA sequence: TGTGCCACCTACAGGCAATATAGCAATCAGCCCCAGCATTTT.

This sequence joins TRBV29-1 and TRBJ2-7; 7 bases map to TRBD1. The V gene end was trimmed by 3 bases and the J gene end by 0 bases; junction bases not matched to a gene: 17. The CDR3 extends over 18 amino acids. Germline CDR1 and CDR2: SQVTM and ANQGSEA. The CDR3 coding sequence is TGCAGCGTTGAGGGGGTAACCCGGACAGGTACTTCCTCCTACGAGCAGTACTTC. It translates to CSVEGVTRTGTSSYEQYF.

This clonotype showed up just once. V and J are TRBV19 and TRBJ2-7; D gene unclear. CDR1 and CDR2 (germline): LNHDA, SQIVND (reference sequence). The CDR3 runs 13 residues. The V end was cut by 8 bases, the J end by 0 bases, with 11 bases between. CDR3 DNA: TGTGCCAGTTCGTTAAGTCACTCCTACGAGCAGTACTTC. It yields the protein CASSLSHSYEQYF.

This sequence joins TRBV29-1 and TRBJ1-1, with D unresolved. This CDR3 is 12 amino acids long. The germline V gene has CDR1 SQVTM and CDR2 ANQGSEA. Deletions cut 7 bases from V and 4 bases from J, with 13 bases between. This CDR3 reads CSAKDRITEAFF. Written as DNA, the CDR3 is TGCAGCGCCAAGGACCGCATCACTGAAGCTTTCTTT.

This clonotype was found a few times. The genes are TRBV7-2 and TRBJ2-3; either TRBD1 or TRBD2 may fit D (5 bases each). CDR1 and CDR2 (germline): SGHTA, FQGNSA. This CDR3 comprises 15 residues. V was clipped by 1 base and J by 4 bases, with 12 bases between them. The chain's CDR3 is CASSLEMRGADTQYF. DNA of the CDR3: TGTGCCAGCAGCTTAGAGATGAGGGGCGCAGATACGCAGTATTTT.

The count of this clonotype is one. The gene calls are TRBV7-2 and TRBJ2-3, with 7 bases aligning to TRBD2. The CDR3 consists of 15 residues. J gave up 1 base and V 5 bases, and 6 bases lay outside the gene matches. In germline, CDR1 is SGHTA, CDR2 FQGNSA. CDR3 nucleotides: TGTGCCAGCAGCCGCGGGAGTTCGGGCACAGATACGCAGTATTTT. Its translation is CASSRGSSGTDTQYF.

This clonotype was counted a few times. The chain is built from TRBV20-1 and TRBJ2-2, with TRBD2 identical over 11 bases. This CDR3 comprises 18 residues. Germline V gene data show CDR1 as DFQATT and CDR2 as SNEGSKA (reference sequence). Losses at the gene ends were 4 bases for V and 5 bases for J; bases not matched to a gene: 15. CDR3 DNA: TGCAGTGCTATTGCGGTGGTAGCGGGAGGGTGGAGGACCGGGGAGCTGTTTTTT. Amino acid sequence: CSAIAVVAGGWRTGELFF.

This clonotype turned up a few times. The chain recombines TRBV27 with TRBJ2-7; weak D call: TRBD2 (5 bases). The CDR3 totals 12 residues. V was pared by 8 bases and J by 3 bases, with 11 bases between. The germline V gene has CDR1 MNHEY and CDR2 SMNVEV (reference sequence). This CDR3 reads CASGSGVYEQYF. The CDR3 region has the DNA TGTGCCAGCGGGAGTGGTGTCTACGAGCAGTACTTC.

This clonotype has more than one count but fewer than ten. The chain uses TRBV9 and TRBJ2-1; a possible D gene is TRBD1 (5 bases). Germline V gene data show CDR1 as SGDLS and CDR2 as YYNGEE. Trimming left V 2 bases short and J 0 bases short, with 18 bases between. The CDR3 sequence is 18 residues long. The DNA for the CDR3 is TGTGCCAGCAGCGTCAAAGGGGATAAGTCTCTCTCCTACAATGAGCAGTTCTTC. Its protein product is CASSVKGDKSLSYNEQFF.

The chain joins TRBV5-1 to TRBJ2-3; 13 bases map to TRBD2. The germline V gene encodes CDR1 SGHRS and CDR2 YFSETQ. V lost 3 bases and J lost 5; bases outside the gene matches: 3. This CDR3 has 15 amino acids. The CDR3 sequence: CASSSGLAGKDTQYF. The CDR3 DNA is TGCGCCAGCAGCTCGGGACTAGCGGGAAAAGATACGCAGTATTTT.

This clonotype was counted only a few times. The chain links TRBV7-7 to TRBJ1-1, with a tentative D call TRBD1 (5 bases). V was clipped by 6 bases and J by 6 bases, with 14 bases between them. Germline V CDR1 and CDR2: SSHAT, FNYEAQ (reference sequence). The CDR3 runs to 13 residues. CDR3 sequence reads: CASSDYQGAEAFF. DNA for the CDR3: TGTGCCAGCAGTGATTACCAGGGCGCTGAAGCTTTCTTT. The full variable domain, with the rest looked up from reference TRBV7-7 and TRBJ1-1, is GAGVSQSPRYKVTKRGQDVTLRCDPISSHATLYWYQQALGQGPEFLTYFNYEAQPDKSGLPSDRFSAERPEGSISTLTIQRTEQRDSAMYRCASSDYQGAEAFFGQGTRLTVV.

V and J are TRBV5-1 and TRBJ2-5; 11 bases fit TRBD2. The V gene end was trimmed by 0 bases and the J gene end by 5 bases; junction bases not matched to a gene: 6. This CDR3 is built from 16 residues. Germline values: CDR1 SGHRS, CDR2 YFSETQ. The chain's CDR3 is CASSLALAGGYETQYF. As DNA, the CDR3 is TGCGCCAGCAGCTTGGCCTTAGCGGGGGGGTATGAGACCCAGTACTTC.

This clonotype was seen a handful of times. The rearrangement links TRBV13 to TRBJ2-2, with 9 bases identical to TRBD2. The CDR3 is made up of 17 amino acids. Germline CDR1 and CDR2: PRHDT and FYEKMQ (reference sequence). V trimming: 5 bases; J trimming: 1 base; junction bases outside the gene matches: 8. CDR3 protein: CASSPLAGSGNTGELFF. The CDR3, as DNA: TGTGCCAGCAGCCCCCTAGCGGGGTCGGGGAACACCGGGGAGCTGTTTTTT.

The sample holds a few counts of this clonotype. The gene calls are TRBV6-6 and TRBJ2-2, with D perhaps TRBD2 (6 bases). V was cut by 0 bases and J by 9 bases, with 8 bases left in between. CDR1 is MNHNY and CDR2 is SVGAGI in the germline V gene (reference sequence). CDR3 length: 13 residues. The chain's CDR3 is CASSYSAGRELFF. For the CDR3, the DNA is TGTGCCAGCAGTTACTCGGCGGGGAGGGAGCTGTTTTTT.

This clonotype was seen ten or more times. V gene TRBV20-1 combines with J gene TRBJ2-1; D is unclear. Germline loops: CDR1 DFQATT, CDR2 SNEGSKA (reference sequence). CDR3 length: 14 amino acids. V gave up 0 bases and J gave up 8 bases, with 14 bases separating them. CDR3 protein: CSARDEPTGYEQFF. The CDR3 DNA is TGCAGTGCTAGAGACGAGCCGACGGGCTATGAGCAGTTCTTC.

This clonotype was observed a few times. This chain uses TRBV6-5 with TRBJ1-1; D unclear. Trimming removed 0 bases from V and 0 bases from J, with 11 bases in between. This CDR3 region has 16 residues. CDR1 is MNHEY and CDR2 is SVGAGI in the germline V gene. CDR3 nucleotide sequence: TGTGCCAGCAGTTACTCGGGTGGGAACCTGAACACTGAAGCTTTCTTT. Amino acid sequence: CASSYSGGNLNTEAFF.

The chain has TRBV7-9 and TRBJ2-7; D unresolved. With 5 bases removed from V and 4 bases from J, the gap between germline ends came to 15 bases. The germline gives CDR1 SEHNR, CDR2 FQNEAQ (reference sequence). The CDR3 is 14 amino acids. CDR3 nucleotides: TGTGCCAGCAGCCTCGCCACTTCAAGGTACGAGCAGTACTTC. It encodes CASSLATSRYEQYF.